This T cell receptor beta chain was obtained from a study of cytomegalovirus exposure and HLA in healthy donors. Study-wide findings and caveats: Most of the CMV-associated TCR beta chains (in a later analysis) appeared to be HLA-restricted. Presence/absence analyses treated sequencing depth as roughly uniform across donors. TCR association rates varied by HLA locus in a later analysis, with DRB1 highest and HLA-C lowest.

Concerning this clone: Its antigen is as yet unknown.

60 Vbeta and 13 Jbeta primers were used in PCR. The method was immunoSEQ multiplex PCR; TCRdb's version includes in-frame clones alone and lacks a portion of them. The sample lists approximately 260,000 clones, roughly four fifths occurring once. Each donor was nominally healthy when sampled (though unrecorded immune exposures were likely). With 1 base removed from V and 0 bases from J, the gap between germline ends came to 11 bases. The CDR3 contains 16 residues. Germline assignment: CDR1 MNHNY and CDR2 SVGAGI (reference sequence). This chain connects TRBV6-6 to TRBJ2-3, with a weak D call TRBD1 (5 bases). Specimen: PBMCs. The clonotype originates from a woman in her thirties or forties in good health and CMV-seropositive. The CDR3 sequence is CASSYWAGSSTDTQYF. The CDR3 nucleotides read TGTGCCAGCAGTTACTGGGCAGGGTCTAGCACAGATACGCAGTATTTT.